This TCR beta chain derives from a study of cytomegalovirus exposure and HLA in healthy donors. The study ran its PCR with 60 Vbeta and 13 Jbeta primers. TCRdb keeps only in-frame clones here, not all; method: immunoSEQ multiplex PCR. The sample has roughly 130,000 clones; approximately 86% are singletons. The CDR3 has 17 amino acids. Germline-derived CDR1 and CDR2 are LNHDA and SQIVND (reference sequence). V shed 7 bases, J shed 1 base, and the junction held 15 bases outside the gene matches. This TCR derives from a boy aged 5 to 17 in good health and CMV-seronegative. The chain employs TRBV19 and TRBJ2-5, with 7 bases fitting TRBD1. The sample comprised PBMCs. The CDR3: CASKNHDRVRGQETQYF. CDR3 in DNA: TGTGCCAGTAAGAACCATGACAGGGTACGGGGCCAAGAGACCCAGTACTTC.